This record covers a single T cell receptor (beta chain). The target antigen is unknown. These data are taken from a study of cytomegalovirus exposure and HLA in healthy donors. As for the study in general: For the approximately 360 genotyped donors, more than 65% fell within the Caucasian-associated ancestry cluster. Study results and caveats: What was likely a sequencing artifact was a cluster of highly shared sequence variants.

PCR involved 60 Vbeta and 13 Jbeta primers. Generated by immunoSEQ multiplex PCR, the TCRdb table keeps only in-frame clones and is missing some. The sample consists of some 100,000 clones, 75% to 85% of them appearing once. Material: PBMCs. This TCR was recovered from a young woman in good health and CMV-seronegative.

This CDR3 reads CASSPGQGLTNYGYTF. The DNA of the CDR3 is TGTGCCAGCTCACCGGGACAGGGGCTTACTAACTATGGCTACACCTTC. The rearrangement joins TRBV18 to TRBJ1-2; 10 nucleotides line up with TRBD1. This CDR3 contains 16 residues. The germline gives CDR1 KGHSH, CDR2 LQKENI. V trimming: 3 bases; J trimming: 0 bases; junction bases outside the gene matches: 4.